A selection of T cell receptor beta chains follows, all from one sample in a study of control samples from healthy donors and cancer patients. The assay was immunoSEQ multiplex PCR, and TCRdb's table has in-frame clones only and misses some. The sample consists of 30,000 to 40,000 clones, roughly 92% of them appearing once. Sequences were obtained from PBMCs. The receptors originated from a man aged 40-50 years with colorectal cancer. CDR3s leave out the opening cysteine and the closing phenylalanine or tryptophan. Fields, in order: J gene, V gene, clone size, CDR3 protein. Rows may omit the clone size; those that give it use once, few, many or a size class.

>TRBJ2-7|TRBV7-3|-
ASSLMGGSSYEQY
>TRBJ2-1|TRBV7-6|-
ASSLGQGAYNEQF
>TRBJ1-1|TRBV7-2|-
ASSLRGQRNTEAF
>TRBJ1-2|TRBV14|-
ASSQPGGGNYGYT
>TRBJ2-6|TRBV6-5|-
ASSRSRANVLT
>TRBJ2-1|TRBV5-1|-
ASSREGNNEQF
>TRBJ2-4|TRBV25-1|-
ASPECVAKNIQY
>TRBJ1-6|TRBV7-9|-
ASSLMDSPLH
>TRBJ1-5|TRBV18|-
ASSPMGRTFPLAQH
>TRBJ1-5|TRBV19|-
ASSSGDSGAGWPQH
>TRBJ1-6|TRBV6-5|once
ASSSGTWGSPLH
>TRBJ2-5|TRBV12-3/TRBV12-4|-
ASSRDHQETQY
>TRBJ2-3|TRBV11-2|-
ASSISGDTQY
>TRBJ1-2|TRBV10-3|-
AISEQGGSIGYT
>TRBJ1-3|TRBV30|-
AWSYKGTGLSPGNTIY
>TRBJ1-3|TRBV4-1|-
ASSVDRVRNTIY
>TRBJ2-1|TRBV5-5|-
ASSSRPTGESGNEQF
>TRBJ1-1|TRBV7-2|-
ASSLGTPSRAF
>TRBJ2-3|TRBV5-1|once
ASSLGLEVDTQY
>TRBJ2-2|TRBV2|-
ASSLTGGPKTGELF
>TRBJ1-6|TRBV30|-
AWNDGNSPLH
>TRBJ1-5|TRBV5-6|-
ASSLRAGLNQPQH